Below, 17 T cell receptor beta chains from the same sample are listed, as sequenced in a study of cytomegalovirus exposure and HLA in healthy donors. The PCR used 60 Vbeta and 13 Jbeta primers. Profiled with immunoSEQ multiplex PCR; TCRdb holds only in-frame clones, not every one. This table has nearly 110,000 clones, around 72% appearing once. The specimen was PBMCs. These receptors were collected from a woman aged 40 to 50 in good health and CMV-seropositive.

This chain connects TRBV6-5 to TRBJ1-3, with 7 bases matching TRBD1. The CDR3 spans 14 residues. Losses at the gene ends were 5 bases for V and 4 bases for J; bases not matched to a gene: 5. CDR1 and CDR2 (germline): MNHEY, SVGAGI. The CDR3 region has the DNA TGTGCCAGCAGTCGCCGGGACAGAGGAAACACCATATATTTT. It codes for CASSRRDRGNTIYF.

This clone was observed once. The chain uses TRBV18 and TRBJ1-1, with D perhaps TRBD1 (6 bases). CDR3 size: 15 residues. Trimming took 0 bases from V and 1 from J, leaving 9 bases between them. The V gene's germline CDR1 is KGHSH and CDR2 LQKENI. CDR3: CASSPPGQPNTEAFF. The CDR3 DNA reads as TGTGCCAGCTCACCACCCGGACAGCCGAACACTGAAGCTTTCTTT.

This chain connects TRBV7-3 to TRBJ1-1; possible D gene TRBD1, 6 bases. This CDR3 is built from 13 residues. V shed 9 bases and J shed 1 base, with 12 bases lying between them. The germline V gene encodes CDR1 SGHTA and CDR2 FQGTGA. The CDR3 reads CASGRGSNTEAFF. In DNA form, the CDR3 reads TGTGCCAGTGGGAGGGGGTCGAACACTGAAGCTTTCTTT.

This rearrangement joins TRBV5-6 to TRBJ2-5, with TRBD2 identical over 9 bases. The CDR3 runs 16 residues. Looked up from germline, CDR1 is SGHDT and CDR2 is YYEEEE. The J segment lost 5 bases and the V segment lost 2 bases, leaving 10 bases of the junction unmatched. CDR3 nucleotide sequence: TGTGCCAGCAGCTTCCCAAAGCGGGGGGCCCTGGAGACCCAGTACTTC. Protein: CASSFPKRGALETQYF.

The V call is TRBV9, the J call TRBJ2-2; D uncertain. The germline CDR1 and CDR2 sequences are SGDLS and YYNGEE. The CDR3 length is 15 residues. V was clipped by 0 bases and J by 5 bases, with 11 bases between them. The CDR3 is CASSVDRATTGELFF. The CDR3 coding sequence is TGTGCCAGCAGCGTAGACCGAGCCACTACCGGGGAGCTGTTTTTT.

The rearrangement uses TRBV13 and TRBJ2-5; D uncertain. V lost 0 bases, J lost 2 bases, and 4 bases lay in between. Germline CDR1 PRHDT, CDR2 FYEKMQ (reference sequence). The CDR3 is 13 residues long. CDR3 sequence reads: CASSLGTQETQYF. The CDR3 DNA is TGTGCCAGCAGCTTAGGAACACAAGAGACCCAGTACTTC. Drawing the rest from reference TRBV13 and TRBJ2-5, the complete variable domain is AAGVIQSPRHLIKEKRETATLKCYPIPRHDTVYWYQQGPGQDPQFLISFYEKMQSDKGSIPDRFSAQQFSDYHSELNMSSLELGDSALYFCASSLGTQETQYFGPGTRLLVL.

The chain is built from TRBV30 and TRBJ2-3, with a possible D match to TRBD2 (6 bases). CDR3 length: 18 residues. Trimming removed 0 bases from V and 3 bases from J, with 22 bases in between. Germline V gives CDR1 GTSNPN, CDR2 SVGIG (reference sequence). The CDR3 region is CAWSVKGRLAGGTDTQYF. The CDR3 nucleotides read TGTGCCTGGAGTGTAAAAGGACGACTCGCCGGGGGAACAGATACGCAGTATTTT.

This chain connects TRBV15 to TRBJ1-1, with a weak D call TRBD1 (5 bases). The length of the CDR3 is 13 residues. Germline lookup yields CDR1 LNHNV and CDR2 YYDKDF (reference sequence). V lost 3 bases to trimming and J lost 13 bases, with 18 bases between them. CDR3 DNA: TGTGCCACCAGCAGGATCAAAAGGGGAAAAGTTTTCTTT. Protein product: CATSRIKRGKVFF.

This chain connects TRBV7-8 to TRBJ1-3; 8 nucleotides match TRBD1. The CDR3 runs to 16 residues. Germline CDR1 and CDR2: SGHVS and FQNEAQ. The junction had 8 bases not matched to a gene; V was cut back by 3 bases and J by 4 bases. CDR3 in DNA: TGTGCCAGCAGCTTGGATCCCGGACAGGGAGGAAACACCATATATTTT. Amino acid sequence: CASSLDPGQGGNTIYF.

This clone was seen a few times. This chain connects TRBV6-1 to TRBJ1-5; tentatively, D is TRBD1 (5 bases). Trimming left V 6 bases short and J 7 bases short, with 16 bases between. Germline CDR1 reads MNHNS; CDR2 reads SASEGT. This CDR3 has 14 amino acids. CDR3 loop: CASSPLGAEQPQHF. In nucleotides, the CDR3 is TGTGCCAGCAGCCCACTTGGGGCAGAGCAGCCCCAGCATTTT.

The chain has TRBV11-2 and TRBJ2-5, with 7 nucleotides matching TRBD2. The CDR3 sequence is 13 residues long. Germline V CDR1 and CDR2: SGHAT, FQNNGV. With V trimmed by 3 bases and J by 4 bases, 2 bases remained unmatched. The CDR3 spells CASSFTGGETQYF. CDR3 coding DNA: TGTGCCAGCAGCTTTACGGGGGGAGAGACCCAGTACTTC. Full variable domain (missing parts from reference TRBV11-2 and TRBJ2-5): EAGVAQSPRYKIIEKRQSVAFWCNPISGHATLYWYQQILGQGPKLLIQFQNNGVVDDSQLPKDRFSAERLKGVDSTLKIQPAKLEDSAVYLCASSFTGGETQYFGPGTRLLVL.

CDR3 in amino acids: CASKTGASGGNTIYF. DNA for the CDR3: TGTGCCAGCAAGACAGGGGCTTCGGGTGGAAACACCATATATTTT. The chain has TRBV6-6 and TRBJ1-3; 8 nucleotides agree with TRBD1. This CDR3 region has 15 residues. With 7 bases clipped from V and 3 bases from J, the junction kept 8 bases outside the gene matches. Germline V gene sequence: CDR1 MNHNY, CDR2 SVGAGI (reference sequence).

This rearrangement joins TRBV5-3 to TRBJ1-1, with D uncertain. TRBV5-3 is classed as an ORF, of uncertain function. This CDR3 is built from 14 residues. V dropped 0 bases and J dropped 10 bases, with 16 bases sitting between them. The CDR3 nucleotides are TGTGCCAGAAGCTTGGACGTAACCCTCAGTCGAGCTTTCTTT. Protein sequence: CARSLDVTLSRAFF.

The chain joins TRBV4-2 to TRBJ1-5; D not certain. CDR1 LGHNA and CDR2 YNFKEQ come from the germline V gene. This CDR3 has 15 residues. Trimming removed 4 bases at V and 2 bases at J, with 12 bases between. This CDR3 is CASSLYSGGNQPQHF. In DNA form, the CDR3 reads TGTGCCAGCAGCCTTTACAGCGGCGGCAATCAGCCCCAGCATTTT.

V and J are TRBV30 and TRBJ2-3, with 12 bases aligning to TRBD1. This CDR3 spans 15 amino acids. Per the germline V gene, CDR1 is GTSNPN and CDR2 is SVGIG (reference sequence). V shed 2 bases, J shed 4 bases, and the junction held 4 bases outside the gene matches. CDR3 nucleotide sequence: TGTGCCTGGAGTCCGGGACAGGGGGCGTCAGATACGCAGTATTTT. This sequence encodes CAWSPGQGASDTQYF.

For the CDR3, the DNA is TGTGCCTGGAGTCAATATTACAATAAAAACGAGCAGTACTTC. As protein: CAWSQYYNKNEQYF. V is TRBV30 and J is TRBJ2-7; D not resolved. The germline CDR1 and CDR2 sequences are GTSNPN and SVGIG (reference sequence). The CDR3 sequence is 14 residues long. Trimming took off 2 bases at V and 5 bases at J, with 16 bases between the two ends.

The rearrangement uses TRBV2 and TRBJ1-1; D gene uncertain. Germline V gene lookup returns CDR1 SNHLY and CDR2 FYNNEI. Trimming cost V 4 bases and J 12 bases, with 12 bases left between them. The CDR3 loop spans 11 amino acids. The CDR3 protein is CASSGVGGTFF. The CDR3 DNA sequence: TGTGCCAGCAGTGGGGTCGGAGGAACTTTCTTT.